The rows below give T cell receptor beta chains drawn from one sample of a study of neurological immune-mediated disorders. TCRdb itself ran the 5' RACE reads through MiXCR, one entry per CDR3 protein. The sample lists around 70,000 distinct CDR3 sequences; about 5% were seen once. What was sequenced was PBMCs. These receptors were obtained from a woman in her seventies with multiple sclerosis. Each CDR3 is given with its conserved first and last residue. A D gene is named only where the DNA matches it firmly. Size values are once, few and many counts, or a class for expanded clones, and some rows have none.

>many|-|TRBV15|TRBJ2-3
TGTGCCACCAGCAGACGGTTGACAGATACGCAGTATTTT
CATSRRLTDTQYF
>many|TRBD1|TRBV20-1|TRBJ1-1
TGCAGCTACCGGGACAGAGGCACTGAAGCTTTCTTT
CSYRDRGTEAFF
>few|TRBD2|TRBV12-3/TRBV12-4|TRBJ2-7
TGTGCCAGCAGTTTTAGTGTGACTAGCTGGTACTTC
CASSFSVTSWYF
>many|TRBD2|TRBV5-1|TRBJ2-7
TGCGCCAGCAGCTTAGGCCCTAGCGGGACCTCCTACGAGCAGTACTTC
CASSLGPSGTSYEQYF
>many|-|TRBV7-9|TRBJ2-1
TGTGCCAGCAGCATCGGACGGAATGAGCAGTTCTTC
CASSIGRNEQFF
>many|-|TRBV20-1|TRBJ2-7
TGCAGTGCCCTAAACTCCTACGAGCAGTACTTC
CSALNSYEQYF
>many|-|TRBV24-1|TRBJ2-1
TGTGCCACCAGTGATCCCGACAGCGAGCAGTTCTTC
CATSDPDSEQFF
>many|-|TRBV14|TRBJ2-5
TGTGCCAGCAGCCATGGGGAGACCCAGTACTTC
CASSHGETQYF
>-|TRBD1|TRBV9|TRBJ1-6
TGTGCCAGCAGCGGGGGAGGCAGGGGGAATTCACCCCTCCACTTT
CASSGGGRGNSPLHF
>many|TRBD1|TRBV5-1|TRBJ1-6
TGCGCCAGCAGCTTTGGGAAGGACAGGGTTACTAATTCACCCCTCCACTTT
CASSFGKDRVTNSPLHF
>many|-|TRBV27|TRBJ1-5
TGTGCCAGCAGTTTTGGGTTAGGGAGCAATCAGCCCCAGCATTTT
CASSFGLGSNQPQHF
>many|TRBD2|TRBV5-1|TRBJ2-3
TGCGCCAGCAGCTTGGTGGCTAGCGGAAGCACAGATACGCAGTATTTT
CASSLVASGSTDTQYF
>few|-|TRBV7-3|TRBJ2-7
TGTGCCAGCAGCCCAACAGGGACTGCCTACGAGCAGTACTTC
CASSPTGTAYEQYF
>many|-|TRBV4-1|TRBJ1-4
TGCGCCAGCAGCCATGCGGCAACTAATGAAAAACTGTTTTTT
CASSHAATNEKLFF
>many|-|TRBV5-1|TRBJ2-5
TGCGCCAGCAGCTTGGGCTATGAGACCCAGTACTTC
CASSLGYETQYF
>many|TRBD1|TRBV6-5|TRBJ1-5
TGTGCCAGCAGTTTGACAGGGCTTAGCAATCAGCCCCAGCATTTT
CASSLTGLSNQPQHF